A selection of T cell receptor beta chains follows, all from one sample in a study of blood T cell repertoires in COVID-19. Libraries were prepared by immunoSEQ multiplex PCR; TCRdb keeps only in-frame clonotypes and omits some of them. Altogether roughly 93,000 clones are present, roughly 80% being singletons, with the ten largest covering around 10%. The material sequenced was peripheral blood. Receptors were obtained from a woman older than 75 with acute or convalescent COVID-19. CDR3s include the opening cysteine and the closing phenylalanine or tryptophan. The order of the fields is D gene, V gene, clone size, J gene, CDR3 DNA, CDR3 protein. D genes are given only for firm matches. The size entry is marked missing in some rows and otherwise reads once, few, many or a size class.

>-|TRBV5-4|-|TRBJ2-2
TGTGCCAGCAGCTTGGACAGTTATAACACCGGGGAGCTGTTTTTT
CASSLDSYNTGELFF
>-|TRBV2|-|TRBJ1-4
TGTGCCAGCGGAAGCTCAGGTGTGAGTGAAAAACTGTTTTTT
CASGSSGVSEKLFF
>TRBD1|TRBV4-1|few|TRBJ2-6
TGCGCCAGCAGGACCGGGACAGGGGCTGGGGCCAACGTCCTGACTTTC
CASRTGTGAGANVLTF
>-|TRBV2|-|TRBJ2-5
TGTGCCAGCAGCGGTCTAGCGCGGGCCCAGTACTTC
CASSGLARAQYF
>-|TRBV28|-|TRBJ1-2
TGTGCCAGCAGTCCGAACTCGGGATATGGCTACACCTTC
CASSPNSGYGYTF
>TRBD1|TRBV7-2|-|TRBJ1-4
TGTGCCAGCAGCATAGGGACAGGGGGTAATGAAAAACTGTTTTTT
CASSIGTGGNEKLFF
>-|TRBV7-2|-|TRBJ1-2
TGTGCCAGCAGCCCGCCAGGGTACGGCTACACCTTC
CASSPPGYGYTF
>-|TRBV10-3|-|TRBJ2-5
TGTGCCATCAGTGTTCGATCGGGTTTTGGAGAGACCCAGTACTTC
CAISVRSGFGETQYF
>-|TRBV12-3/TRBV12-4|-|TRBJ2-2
TGTGCCAGCAGTCTAAACCGGGAGCTGTTTTTT
CASSLNRELFF
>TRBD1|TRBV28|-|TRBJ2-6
TGTGCCAGCGGGAGTCAACAGGGGGCCTCTGGGGCCAACGTCCTGACTTTC
CASGSQQGASGANVLTF
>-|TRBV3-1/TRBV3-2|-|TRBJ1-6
TGTGCCAGCAGCCAAAGTATACAGGGTAGTCCACCCCTCCACTTT
CASSQSIQGSPPLHF
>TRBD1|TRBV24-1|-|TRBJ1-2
TGTGCCACCAGTGATCCCAGACAGGGTCGGAGCTATGGCTACACCTTC
CATSDPRQGRSYGYTF
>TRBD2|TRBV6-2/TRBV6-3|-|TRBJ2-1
TGTGCCAGCAGTCACGCCGGGACTAGCGGGGCCAGAGCAAACAATGAGCAGTTCTTC
CASSHAGTSGARANNEQFF
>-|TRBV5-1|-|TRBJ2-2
TGCGCCAGCAGCTTGCGCGGGGAGCTGTTTTTT
CASSLRGELFF